These 29 T cell receptor beta chains were sequenced from one sample in a study of Ad26.COV2.S vaccination and SARS-CoV-2 variants. Treatment given: about 20 received Ad26.COV2.S at low or high dose, single or two shots; 5 received placebo; per-sample allocation not given. Repertoires come from day 63 after the first vaccine or placebo injection. Generated by immunoSEQ multiplex PCR, the TCRdb table keeps only in-frame clones and is missing some. The sample yields about 350,000 clones, about 88% seen once. Sample: peripheral blood, taken in a trial of Ad26.COV2.S vaccine versus placebo. Receptor source: a person aged 18 to 59 who received the Ad26.COV2.S COVID-19 vaccine or a placebo.

The chain employs TRBV19 and TRBJ2-2; 9 nucleotides align to TRBD1. After removal of 8 bases from V and 5 bases from J, the junction contained 9 bases not matched to a gene. Per germline, CDR1 LNHDA and CDR2 SQIVND (reference sequence). The length of the CDR3 is 15 residues. The CDR3 loop reads CASQPGTGWTGELFF. CDR3 coding DNA: TGTGCCAGTCAGCCCGGGACAGGGTGGACCGGGGAGCTGTTTTTT.

The CDR3 reads CASSRGSTGTSPVILEFNQPQHF. CDR3 nucleotide sequence: TGTGCCAGTAGTCGGGGATCTACAGGTACTTCACCCGTAATTCTGGAATTCAATCAGCCCCAGCATTTT. V gene TRBV19 combines with J gene TRBJ1-5; D might be TRBD1 (5 bases). This CDR3 is 23 amino acids long. Trimming shortened V by 5 bases and J by 3 bases, and 38 bases separated the two germline ends. Germline values: CDR1 LNHDA, CDR2 SQIVND (reference sequence).

The chain uses TRBV7-9 and TRBJ2-1; 7 nucleotides agree with TRBD2. With 2 bases clipped from V and 0 bases from J, the junction kept 7 bases outside the gene matches. The germline V gene encodes CDR1 SEHNR and CDR2 FQNEAQ (reference sequence). The CDR3 consists of 17 residues. CDR3 in amino acids: CASSLRSGGSSYNEQFF. The CDR3 DNA reads as TGTGCCAGCAGCTTACGCTCGGGCGGGAGCTCCTACAATGAGCAGTTCTTC.

This sequence joins TRBV7-2 and TRBJ2-3, with D possibly TRBD2 on 6 matching bases. V was clipped by 5 bases and J by 2 bases, with 20 bases between them. Germline V gives CDR1 SGHTA, CDR2 FQGNSA. The CDR3 covers 17 residues. CDR3 residues: CASSAMVGGTHTDTQYF. The CDR3 coding sequence is TGTGCCAGCAGCGCAATGGTGGGAGGCACACACACAGATACGCAGTATTTT.

This rearrangement joins TRBV20-1 to TRBJ2-5, with D hard to call. The CDR3 contains 10 residues. Germline V gene lookup returns CDR1 DFQATT and CDR2 SNEGSKA (reference sequence). V lost 3 bases, J lost 5 bases, and 4 bases lay in between. The CDR3 bases are TGCAGTGCTAGTCACGAGACCCAGTACTTC. It is translated as CSASHETQYF.

The V and J genes are TRBV6-1 and TRBJ1-5, with TRBD1 as a possible D gene (5 bases). Trimming pared 3 bases from V and 0 bases from J, leaving 9 bases between. Germline V gene sequence: CDR1 MNHNS, CDR2 SASEGT. This CDR3 has 15 residues. This chain's CDR3 is CASSDLQGSNQPQHF. The CDR3 DNA sequence: TGTGCCAGCAGTGATTTGCAGGGTAGCAATCAGCCCCAGCATTTT.

The chain recombines TRBV5-6 with TRBJ1-6; 10 bases are shared with TRBD1. Germline V gene lookup returns CDR1 SGHDT and CDR2 YYEEEE. J was trimmed by 7 bases and V by 4 bases; bases with no gene match: 5. The CDR3 extends over 15 amino acids. CDR3 sequence: CASSPRGQGNSPLHF. DNA of the CDR3: TGTGCCAGCAGCCCGAGGGGACAGGGGAATTCACCCCTCCACTTT.

This chain uses TRBV29-1 with TRBJ1-3; TRBD1 matches at 7 bases. Germline V gene sequence: CDR1 SQVTM, CDR2 ANQGSEA. The CDR3 sequence is 14 residues long. After removal of 1 base from V and 4 bases from J, the junction contained 4 bases not matched to a gene. CDR3 bases: TGCAGCGTTGAAGGTCCGGGACAGGGAAACACCATATATTTT. Translation: CSVEGPGQGNTIYF.

The chain carries TRBV2 and TRBJ1-6; D is possibly TRBD1 (5 bases). Trimming stripped 2 bases from V and 7 bases from J, with 12 bases between. CDR1 and CDR2 (germline): SNHLY, FYNNEI. CDR3 length: 15 amino acids. The CDR3 protein is CASSELGAGNSPLHF. CDR3 nucleotides: TGTGCCAGCAGTGAATTAGGGGCAGGAAATTCACCCCTCCACTTT. The whole variable domain, remainder taken from reference TRBV2 and TRBJ1-6, is EPEVTQTPSHQVTQMGQEVILRCVPISNHLYFYWYRQILGQKVEFLVSFYNNEISEKSEIFDDQFSVERPDGSNFTLKIRSTKLEDSAMYFCASSELGAGNSPLHFGNGTRLTVT.

The rearrangement links TRBV29-1 to TRBJ2-5, with TRBD2 matching over 9 bases. Losses at the gene ends were 7 bases for V and 4 bases for J; bases not matched to a gene: 1. The CDR3 loop spans 11 amino acids. From germline, CDR1 is SQVTM and CDR2 ANQGSEA. The CDR3 spells CSATSGETQYF. In nucleotides, the CDR3 is TGCAGCGCGACTAGCGGAGAGACCCAGTACTTC.

The rearrangement links TRBV28 to TRBJ2-4, with D perhaps TRBD1 (5 bases). V dropped 6 bases and J dropped 7 bases, with 16 bases sitting between them. Germline CDR1 reads MDHEN; CDR2 reads SYDVKM. There are 14 residues in the CDR3. The CDR3 protein is CASRTAGSVNIQYF. CDR3 nucleotides: TGTGCCAGCAGGACGGCAGGGTCGGTTAACATTCAGTACTTC.

The chain links TRBV5-5 to TRBJ2-7, with TRBD2 matching 11 bases. Losses at the gene ends were 5 bases for V and 3 bases for J; bases not matched to a gene: 4. Germline lookup yields CDR1 SGHKS and CDR2 YYEKEE (reference sequence). This CDR3 comprises 14 residues. CDR3 in DNA: TGTGCCAGCAGTCCCCTAGCGGGAGGCTACGAGCAGTACTTC. It is translated as CASSPLAGGYEQYF.

The chain links TRBV19 to TRBJ2-3; D is uncertain. Trimming took 5 bases from V and 0 from J, leaving 12 bases between them. CDR1 and CDR2 (germline): LNHDA, SQIVND (reference sequence). There are 15 residues in the CDR3. The CDR3 region is CASSFRLASTDTQYF. The CDR3 coding sequence is TGTGCCAGTAGTTTTCGACTCGCAAGCACAGATACGCAGTATTTT.

This chain joins TRBV28 and TRBJ2-1; 13 bases match TRBD2. Germline V CDR1 and CDR2: MDHEN, SYDVKM. Trimming at V came to 7 bases and at J to 6 bases, leaving 9 bases not matched to a gene. There are 16 residues in the CDR3. CDR3 coding DNA: TGTGCCAGCACCCCTCCGGGACTAGCGGGAACCAATGAGCAGTTCTTC. It yields the protein CASTPPGLAGTNEQFF.

The CDR3 DNA reads TGTGCCAGCAGTTTACGGGGGTATGGCTACACCTTC. This gives the protein CASSLRGYGYTF. The chain employs TRBV27 and TRBJ1-2; maybe TRBD1 (5 bases). This CDR3 comprises 12 residues. Trimming removed 2 bases from V and 5 bases from J, with 6 bases in between. Per germline, CDR1 MNHEY and CDR2 SMNVEV (reference sequence).

The chain couples TRBV13 to TRBJ1-1; D is ambiguous. Germline CDR1 PRHDT, CDR2 FYEKMQ (reference sequence). Trimming pared 3 bases from V and 0 bases from J, leaving 5 bases between. This CDR3 has 13 amino acids. The CDR3 DNA is TGTGCCAGCAGCTTGTCCCTGAACACTGAAGCTTTCTTT. The encoded protein is CASSLSLNTEAFF.

In this sample, this clone turned up a few times. This sequence joins TRBV28 and TRBJ1-4; D gene ambiguous. Trimming cost V 8 bases and J 6 bases, with 13 bases left between them. This CDR3 has 13 residues. CDR1 MDHEN and CDR2 SYDVKM come from the germline V gene. The CDR3 protein is CASRSNIYEKLFF. As DNA, the CDR3 is TGTGCCAGCCGAAGTAACATTTATGAAAAACTGTTTTTT.

The chain has TRBV5-6 and TRBJ1-2; no clear D. The CDR3 spans 13 residues. V was trimmed by 0 bases and J by 7 bases, leaving 10 bases between them. The germline V gene has CDR1 SGHDT and CDR2 YYEEEE. In DNA, the CDR3 is TGTGCCAGCAGCTTGGGTACCAGCAGTGGCTACACCTTC. Translating gives CASSLGTSSGYTF. The full variable domain, its missing parts supplied by reference TRBV5-6 and TRBJ1-2, is DAGVTQSPTHLIKTRGQQVTLRCSPKSGHDTVSWYQQALGQGPQFIFQYYEEEERQRGNFPDRFSGHQFPNYSSELNVNALLLGDSALYLCASSLGTSSGYTFGSGTRLTVV.

This clone was seen only once. The J gene is TRBJ1-2, the V gene TRBV6-5; 9 bases are a match to TRBD1. V shed 7 bases and J 6 bases; nucleotides not matched to a gene: 9. CDR1 and CDR2 from the germline V gene are MNHEY and SVGAGI. The CDR3 spans 14 residues. CDR3 protein: CASTNRGREDGYTF. The CDR3 coding sequence is TGTGCCAGCACGAACAGGGGGCGTGAGGATGGCTACACCTTC.

V usage is TRBV5-6 and J usage is TRBJ2-1; 9 bases agree with TRBD1. Germline V gives CDR1 SGHDT, CDR2 YYEEEE. The CDR3 runs 12 residues. With 1 base clipped from V and 14 bases from J, the junction kept 4 bases outside the gene matches. CDR3 DNA: TGTGCCAGCAGCTTGCCCCGGACAGGGGAGTTCTTC. Protein sequence: CASSLPRTGEFF.

The chain joins TRBV6-5 to TRBJ2-7; D unclear. V lost 9 bases, J lost 3 bases, and 12 bases lay in between. Germline V CDR1 and CDR2: MNHEY, SVGAGI. The CDR3 length is 12 residues. CDR3 protein: CASRHLLYEQYF. CDR3 nucleotides: TGTGCCAGTCGACATCTCCTCTACGAGCAGTACTTC.

V gene TRBV15 combines with J gene TRBJ2-5, with D perhaps given as TRBD1 or TRBD2 (5 bases each). CDR1 and CDR2 (germline): LNHNV, YYDKDF (reference sequence). The V end lost 5 bases, the J end lost 5 bases, and 18 bases lay between the germline ends. The CDR3 extends over 15 amino acids. CDR3 DNA: TGTGCCACCAGCTCCTCAGGGACGAAGGGGGAGACCCAGTACTTC. Protein: CATSSSGTKGETQYF.

V and J are TRBV5-1 and TRBJ2-3; 13 bases match TRBD2. Germline V gives CDR1 SGHRS, CDR2 YFSETQ. The CDR3 spans 16 residues. The V segment lost 4 bases and the J segment 4 bases; nucleotides outside the gene matches: 6. Written as DNA, the CDR3 is TGCGCCAGCAGCCATACTAGCGGGGGGGCTCCAGATACGCAGTATTTT. It specifies CASSHTSGGAPDTQYF.

The chain combines TRBV4-3 with TRBJ1-5; D gene unclear. The germline V gene encodes CDR1 LGHNA and CDR2 YSLEER. This CDR3 contains 15 residues. V dropped 0 bases and J dropped 3 bases, with 9 bases sitting between them. In DNA form, the CDR3 reads TGCGCCAGCAGCCAAGATCTAGGCACCAATCAGCCCCAGCATTTT. Translated, it gives CASSQDLGTNQPQHF.

The chain couples TRBV5-1 to TRBJ2-5; 16 bases map to TRBD2. CDR3 length equals 16 residues. J lost 5 bases, V lost 4 bases, and 5 bases had no gene match. In germline, CDR1 is SGHRS, CDR2 YFSETQ. The CDR3 sequence is CASSRGLAGGPETQYF. The CDR3 nucleotides are TGCGCCAGCAGCCGGGGACTAGCGGGGGGGCCCGAGACCCAGTACTTC.

The gene calls are TRBV6-5 and TRBJ1-1, with no clear D. The CDR3 spans 12 residues. From germline, CDR1 is MNHEY and CDR2 SVGAGI. Trimming stripped 10 bases from V and 1 base from J, with 10 bases between. The CDR3 is CATWRGNTEAFF. The CDR3 coding sequence is TGTGCCACCTGGCGGGGGAACACTGAAGCTTTCTTT.

The chain combines TRBV6-2 or TRBV6-3 with TRBJ1-2, with TRBD1 matching over 11 bases. The trim removed 0 bases at V and 6 bases at J, leaving 3 bases unmatched. CDR3 length: 15 amino acids. Germline V gene lookup returns CDR1 MNHEY and CDR2 SVGEGT. The CDR3 sequence is CASSYSDRGRDGYTF. Here the CDR3 DNA reads TGTGCCAGCAGTTACTCGGACAGGGGGCGCGATGGCTACACCTTC.

This sequence joins TRBV19 and TRBJ1-1; D may be TRBD1 (5 bases). The germline V and J ends were trimmed by 5 bases and 0 bases, with 10 bases remaining between them. Germline CDR1 LNHDA, CDR2 SQIVND (reference sequence). CDR3 length equals 14 residues. The chain's CDR3 is CASSRDVVNTEAFF. CDR3 nucleotide sequence: TGTGCCAGTAGTCGGGACGTAGTGAACACTGAAGCTTTCTTT.

The chain has TRBV12-3 or TRBV12-4 and TRBJ2-5; 8 nucleotides match TRBD1. V lost 5 bases and J lost 3; bases outside the gene matches: 2. CDR3 length: 13 amino acids. CDR3 sequence reads: CASSRDRKETQYF. The CDR3, as DNA: TGTGCCAGCAGTCGGGACAGGAAAGAGACCCAGTACTTC.